This TCR beta chain was identified in a study of cytomegalovirus exposure and HLA in healthy donors. Study results and caveats: Most sequenced TCRs were rare (though some public TCRs occurred in many donors). Some TCR beta chains (164 of them) were listed as cytomegalovirus-associated.

As for this clone: Its target is not known.

The CDR3 totals 15 residues. CDR1 is MNHEY and CDR2 is SMNVEV in the germline V gene (reference sequence). V was trimmed by 4 bases and J by 2 bases, leaving 14 bases between them. The assay was immunoSEQ multiplex PCR, and TCRdb's table has in-frame clones only and misses some. The top ten clones hold about 2.1% of a sample with 120,000 or so clones, about 87% of them seen once. The chain employs TRBV27 and TRBJ1-1, with D perhaps matching TRBD1 (5 bases). Specimen: PBMCs. This TCR came from a woman aged 18-30 years in good health and CMV-seronegative. CDR3 bases: TGTGCCAGCAGTTCCAGAAGAACAGGAAACACTGAAGCTTTCTTT. Encoded protein: CASSSRRTGNTEAFF.